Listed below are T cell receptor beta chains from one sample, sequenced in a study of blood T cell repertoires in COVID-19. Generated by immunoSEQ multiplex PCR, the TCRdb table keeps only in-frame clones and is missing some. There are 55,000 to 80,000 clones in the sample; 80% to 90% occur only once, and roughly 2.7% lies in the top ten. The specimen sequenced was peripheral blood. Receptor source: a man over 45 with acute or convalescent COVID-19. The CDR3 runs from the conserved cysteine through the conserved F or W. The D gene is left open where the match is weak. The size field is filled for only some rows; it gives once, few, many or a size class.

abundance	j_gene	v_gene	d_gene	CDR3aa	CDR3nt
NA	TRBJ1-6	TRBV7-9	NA	CASSQEGLLNSPLHF	TGTGCCAGCAGCCAAGAGGGTCTCCTAAATTCACCCCTCCACTTT
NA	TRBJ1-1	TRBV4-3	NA	CASSQDSGRVYTEAFF	TGCGCCAGCAGCCAAGATAGTGGCAGGGTATACACTGAAGCTTTCTTT
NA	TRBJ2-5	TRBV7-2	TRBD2	CASSQNSGRETQYF	TGTGCCAGCAGCCAGAATAGCGGGAGAGAGACCCAGTACTTC
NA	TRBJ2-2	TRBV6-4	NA	CASSDSRGSNTGELFF	TGTGCCAGCAGTGACTCTAGGGGTTCGAACACCGGGGAGCTGTTTTTT
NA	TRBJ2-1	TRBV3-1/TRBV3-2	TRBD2	CASSFSGSGDNEQFF	TGTGCCAGCAGCTTTAGCGGGAGCGGGGACAATGAGCAGTTCTTC
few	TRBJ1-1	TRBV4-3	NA	CASSPGGYTEAFF	TGCGCCAGCAGCCCAGGAGGTTACACTGAAGCTTTCTTT
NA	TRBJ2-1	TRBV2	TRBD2	CASSDEGTRNNEQFF	TGTGCCAGCAGTGACGAGGGGACTAGAAACAATGAGCAGTTCTTC
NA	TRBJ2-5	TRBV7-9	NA	CASRDRGETQYF	TGTGCCAGCAGGGATAGAGGAGAGACCCAGTACTTC
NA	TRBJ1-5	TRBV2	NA	CASSEQGQGGQPQHF	TGTGCCAGCAGTGAACAGGGGCAGGGCGGTCAGCCCCAGCATTTT
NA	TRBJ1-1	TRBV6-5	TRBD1	CASTQPRGRTEAFF	TGTGCCAGCACCCAACCCAGGGGGCGGACTGAAGCTTTCTTT
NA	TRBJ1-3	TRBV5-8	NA	CASSAKPRSRGNTIYF	TGTGCCAGCAGCGCTAAACCTCGGAGTCGGGGAAACACCATATATTTT
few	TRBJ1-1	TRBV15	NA	CATSKTGVMNTEAFF	TGTGCCACCAGCAAGACAGGTGTCATGAACACTGAAGCTTTCTTT
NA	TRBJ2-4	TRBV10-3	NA	CAISSTARAKNIQYF	TGTGCCATCTCTTCCACTGCACGGGCCAAAAACATTCAGTACTTC
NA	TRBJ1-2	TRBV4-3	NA	CASSGSGSPRKNYGYTF	TGCGCCAGCAGCGGTTCGGGGAGTCCGCGCAAGAACTATGGCTACACCTTC
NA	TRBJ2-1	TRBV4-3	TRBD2	CASSQVYGGYYNEQFF	TGCGCCAGCAGCCAAGTTTACGGGGGGTATTACAATGAGCAGTTCTTC
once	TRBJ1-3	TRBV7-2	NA	CASSGGAASSGNTIYF	TGTGCCAGCAGCGGGGGGGCAGCCTCCTCTGGAAACACCATATATTTT
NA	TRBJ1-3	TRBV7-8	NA	CASSLLWDSYSGNTIYF	TGTGCCAGCAGCCTTTTATGGGACTCGTACTCTGGAAACACCATATATTTT